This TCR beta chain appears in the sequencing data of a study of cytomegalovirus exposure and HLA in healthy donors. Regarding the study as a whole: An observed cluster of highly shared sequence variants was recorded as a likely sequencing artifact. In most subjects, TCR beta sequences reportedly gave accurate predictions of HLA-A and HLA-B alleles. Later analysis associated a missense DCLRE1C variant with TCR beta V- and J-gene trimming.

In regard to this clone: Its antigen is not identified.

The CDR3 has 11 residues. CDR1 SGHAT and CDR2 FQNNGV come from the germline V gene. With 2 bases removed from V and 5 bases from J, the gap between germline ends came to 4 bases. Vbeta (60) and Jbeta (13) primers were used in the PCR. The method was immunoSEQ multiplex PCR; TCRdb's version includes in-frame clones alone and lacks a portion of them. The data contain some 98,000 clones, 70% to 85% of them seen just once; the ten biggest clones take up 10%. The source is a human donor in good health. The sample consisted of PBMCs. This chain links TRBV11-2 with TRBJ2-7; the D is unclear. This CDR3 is CASSLSDEQYF. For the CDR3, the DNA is TGTGCCAGCAGCTTATCGGACGAGCAGTACTTC.